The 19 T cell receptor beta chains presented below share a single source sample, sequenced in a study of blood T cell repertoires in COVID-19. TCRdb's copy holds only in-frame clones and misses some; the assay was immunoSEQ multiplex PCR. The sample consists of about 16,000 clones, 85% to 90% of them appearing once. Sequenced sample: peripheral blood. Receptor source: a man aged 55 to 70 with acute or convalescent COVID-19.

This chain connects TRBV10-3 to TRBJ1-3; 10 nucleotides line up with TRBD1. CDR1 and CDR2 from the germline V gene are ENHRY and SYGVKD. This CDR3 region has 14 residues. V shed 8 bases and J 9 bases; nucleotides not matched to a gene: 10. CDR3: CAISGGQGSGTIYF. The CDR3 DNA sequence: TGTGCCATCTCAGGGGGACAGGGGAGCGGCACCATATATTTT.

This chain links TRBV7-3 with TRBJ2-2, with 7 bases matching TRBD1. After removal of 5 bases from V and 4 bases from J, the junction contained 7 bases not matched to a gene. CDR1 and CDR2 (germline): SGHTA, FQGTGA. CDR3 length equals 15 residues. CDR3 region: CASSPRQGFTGELFF. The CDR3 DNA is TGTGCCAGCAGCCCTCGACAGGGATTCACCGGGGAGCTGTTTTTT.

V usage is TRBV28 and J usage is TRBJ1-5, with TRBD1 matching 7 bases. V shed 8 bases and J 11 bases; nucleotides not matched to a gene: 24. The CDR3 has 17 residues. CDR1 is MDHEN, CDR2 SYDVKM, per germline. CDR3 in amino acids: CASGPYTRRGLHWAQHF. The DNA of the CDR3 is TGTGCCAGCGGGCCGTATACTCGAAGGGGGCTCCATTGGGCCCAGCATTTT.

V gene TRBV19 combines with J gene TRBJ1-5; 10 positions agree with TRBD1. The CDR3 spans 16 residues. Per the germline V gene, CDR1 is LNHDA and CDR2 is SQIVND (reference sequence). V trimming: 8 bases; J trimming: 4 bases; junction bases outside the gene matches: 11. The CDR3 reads CASRGGRDRGNQPQHF. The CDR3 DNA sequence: TGTGCCAGTCGAGGGGGCCGGGACAGGGGAAATCAGCCCCAGCATTTT.

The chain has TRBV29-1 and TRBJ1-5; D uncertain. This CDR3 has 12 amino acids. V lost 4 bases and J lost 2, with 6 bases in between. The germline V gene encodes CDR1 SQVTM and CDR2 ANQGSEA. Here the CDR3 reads CSVGSGNQPQHF. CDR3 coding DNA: TGCAGCGTTGGCAGTGGCAATCAGCCCCAGCATTTT.

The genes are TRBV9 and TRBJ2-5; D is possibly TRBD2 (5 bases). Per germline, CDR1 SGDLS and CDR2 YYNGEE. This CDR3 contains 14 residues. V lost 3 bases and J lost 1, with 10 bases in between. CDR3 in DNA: TGTGCCAGCAGCGCCCTCAGCGGCCAAGAGACCCAGTACTTC. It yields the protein CASSALSGQETQYF.

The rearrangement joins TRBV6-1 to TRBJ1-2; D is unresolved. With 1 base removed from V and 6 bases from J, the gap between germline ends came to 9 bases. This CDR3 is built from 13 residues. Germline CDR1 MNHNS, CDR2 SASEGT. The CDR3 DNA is TGTGCCAGCAGTGAAGTGACCGCGGATGGCTACACCTTC. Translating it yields CASSEVTADGYTF.

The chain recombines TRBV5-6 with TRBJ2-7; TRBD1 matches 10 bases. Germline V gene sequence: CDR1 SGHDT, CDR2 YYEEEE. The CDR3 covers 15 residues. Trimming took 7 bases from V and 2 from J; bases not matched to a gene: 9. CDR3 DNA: TGTGCCAGCGAGAGTGGGACAGGGGAACCCTACGAGCAGTACTTC. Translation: CASESGTGEPYEQYF.

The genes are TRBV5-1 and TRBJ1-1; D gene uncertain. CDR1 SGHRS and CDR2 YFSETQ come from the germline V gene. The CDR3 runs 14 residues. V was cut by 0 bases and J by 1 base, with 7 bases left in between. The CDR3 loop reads CASSLASENTEAFF. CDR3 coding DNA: TGCGCCAGCAGCTTGGCTTCAGAGAACACTGAAGCTTTCTTT. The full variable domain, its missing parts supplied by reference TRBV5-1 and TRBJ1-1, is KAGVTQTPRYLIKTRGQQVTLSCSPISGHRSVSWYQQTPGQGLQFLFEYFSETQRNKGNFPGRFSGRQFSNSRSEMNVSTLELGDSALYLCASSLASENTEAFFGQGTRLTVV.

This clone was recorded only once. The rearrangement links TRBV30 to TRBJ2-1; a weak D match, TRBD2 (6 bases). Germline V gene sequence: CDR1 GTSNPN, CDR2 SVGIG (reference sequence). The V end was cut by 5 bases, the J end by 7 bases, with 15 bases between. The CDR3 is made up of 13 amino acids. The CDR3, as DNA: TGTGCCTGGGGCTCCGGGACTCCAAATGAGCAGTTCTTC. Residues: CAWGSGTPNEQFF. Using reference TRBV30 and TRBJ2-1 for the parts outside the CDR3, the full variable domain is SQTIHQWPATLVQPVGSPLSLECTVEGTSNPNLYWYRQAAGRGLQLLFYSVGIGQISSEVPQNLSASRPQDRQFILSSKKLLLSDSGFYLCAWGSGTPNEQFFGPGTRLTVL.

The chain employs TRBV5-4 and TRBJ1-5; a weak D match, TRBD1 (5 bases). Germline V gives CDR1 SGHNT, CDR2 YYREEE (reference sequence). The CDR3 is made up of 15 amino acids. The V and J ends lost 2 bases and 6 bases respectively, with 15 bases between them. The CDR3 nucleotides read TGTGCCAGCAGCTTCCCCCGGGGGTCTATTCAGCCCCAGCATTTT. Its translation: CASSFPRGSIQPQHF.

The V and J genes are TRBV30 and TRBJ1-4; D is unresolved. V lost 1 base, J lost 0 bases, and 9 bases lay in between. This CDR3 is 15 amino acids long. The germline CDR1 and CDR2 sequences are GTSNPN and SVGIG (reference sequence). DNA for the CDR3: TGTGCCTGGAGTGGAGGGCCCGCAACTAATGAAAAACTGTTTTTT. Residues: CAWSGGPATNEKLFF.

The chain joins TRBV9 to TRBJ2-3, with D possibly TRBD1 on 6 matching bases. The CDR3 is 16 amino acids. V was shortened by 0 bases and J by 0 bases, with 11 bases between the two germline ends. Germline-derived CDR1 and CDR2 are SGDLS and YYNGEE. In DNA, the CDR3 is TGTGCCAGCAGCGTAGGAGGGACACTTAGCACAGATACGCAGTATTTT. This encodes CASSVGGTLSTDTQYF.

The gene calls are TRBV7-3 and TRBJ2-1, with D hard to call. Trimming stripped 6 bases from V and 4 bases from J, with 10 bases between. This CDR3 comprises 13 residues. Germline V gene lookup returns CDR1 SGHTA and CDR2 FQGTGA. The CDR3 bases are TGTGCCAGCAGTTCTGAGCCGTACAATGAGCAGTTCTTC. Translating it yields CASSSEPYNEQFF.

The CDR3 loop reads CASSDRGTSEAFF. Written as DNA, the CDR3 is TGCGCCAGCAGTGACAGGGGTACGTCTGAAGCTTTCTTT. The V and J genes are TRBV10-2 and TRBJ1-1; D possibly corresponds to TRBD1 (6 bases). CDR3 length: 13 residues. The V end was cut by 3 bases, the J end by 6 bases, with 11 bases between. The V gene's germline CDR1 is WSHSY and CDR2 SAAADI.

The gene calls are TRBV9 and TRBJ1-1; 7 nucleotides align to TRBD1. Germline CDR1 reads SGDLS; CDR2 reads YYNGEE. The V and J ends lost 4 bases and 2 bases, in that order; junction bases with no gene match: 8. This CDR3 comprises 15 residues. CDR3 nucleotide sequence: TGTGCCAGCAGCCCAGAAGGGGGCCCAAACACTGAAGCTTTCTTT. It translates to CASSPEGGPNTEAFF.

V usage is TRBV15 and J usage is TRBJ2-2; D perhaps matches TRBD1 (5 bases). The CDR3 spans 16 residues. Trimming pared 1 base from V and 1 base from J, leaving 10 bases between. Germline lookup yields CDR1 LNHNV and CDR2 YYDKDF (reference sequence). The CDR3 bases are TGTGCCACCAGCAGAGCCGCAGGGCGGAACACCGGGGAGCTGTTTTTT. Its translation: CATSRAAGRNTGELFF.

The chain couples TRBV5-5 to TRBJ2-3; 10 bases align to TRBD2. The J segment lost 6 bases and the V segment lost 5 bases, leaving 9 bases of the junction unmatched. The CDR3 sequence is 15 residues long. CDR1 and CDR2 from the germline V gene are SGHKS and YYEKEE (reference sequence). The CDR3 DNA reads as TGTGCCAGCAGGGATCTAGCGGGGGTTAGGGATACGCAGTATTTT. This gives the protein CASRDLAGVRDTQYF.

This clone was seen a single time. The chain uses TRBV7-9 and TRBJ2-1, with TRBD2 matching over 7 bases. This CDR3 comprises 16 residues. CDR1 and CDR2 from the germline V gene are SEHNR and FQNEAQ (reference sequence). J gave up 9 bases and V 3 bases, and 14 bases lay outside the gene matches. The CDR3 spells CASSLEGLWPRSEQFF. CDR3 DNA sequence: TGTGCCAGCAGCTTGGAGGGACTATGGCCACGGAGTGAGCAGTTCTTC.